This TCR beta chain was recovered during a study of blood T cell repertoires in COVID-19. Study information: Specimens from acute and convalescent COVID-19 originated in the United States, Italy and Spain.

The authors' processing: Cell counts per sample came from amplifying reference gene primers. Sequencing was performed with immunoSEQ multiplex PCR; in TCRdb, only in-frame clones are kept and a portion is missing. The V and J calls and clone size are taken from that table; D and trimming were inferred from the DNA. Among some 250,000 clones, 80% to 90% were seen once, and the ten largest hold around 7.9%. Germline CDR1 reads SEHNR; CDR2 reads FQNEAQ (reference sequence). The CDR3 runs 14 residues. With V trimmed by 5 bases and J by 7 bases, 4 bases remained unmatched. This receptor was identified in a man in his forties with active or convalescent COVID-19. Sequenced sample: peripheral blood. The chain recombines TRBV7-9 with TRBJ1-4; 10 bases match TRBD1. This CDR3 reads CASSPGTGVEKLFF. CDR3 bases: TGTGCCAGCAGCCCTGGGACAGGGGTTGAAAAACTGTTTTTT. The entire variable domain, with the rest obtained from reference TRBV7-9 and TRBJ1-4, is as follows: DTGVSQNPRHKITKRGQNVTFRCDPISEHNRLYWYRQTLGQGPEFLTYFQNEAQLEKSRLLSDRFSAERPKGSFSTLEIQRTEQGDSAMYLCASSPGTGVEKLFFGSGTQLSVL.